This TCR beta chain was profiled in a study of cytomegalovirus exposure and HLA in healthy donors. The PCR used 60 Vbeta and 13 Jbeta primers. TCRdb keeps only in-frame clones here, not all; method: immunoSEQ multiplex PCR. This repertoire shows about 210,000 clones, approximately 81% found once; its top ten account for 0.2% to 0.3%. The CDR3 totals 15 residues. V was cut by 2 bases and J by 4 bases, with 13 bases left in between. A remark on this clone: The antigen remains undetermined.

Study observations and caveats: Most TCR sequences proved rare, with some public TCRs found in many donors. In an earlier analysis, most TCR beta V segments were productive about 87% or about 30% of the time.

All donors participated as healthy donors of bone marrow. This sequence joins TRBV5-7 and TRBJ2-4, with a weak D call TRBD1 (5 bases). TRBV5-7 is identified as an open reading frame with a role that is uncertain. This TCR was recovered from a girl aged 2 to 9 in good health and CMV-seronegative. The sequenced material came from PBMCs. CDR3 in amino acids: CASSFQGLGKNIQYF. CDR3 nucleotide sequence: TGTGCCAGCAGCTTCCAGGGATTGGGGAAAAACATTCAGTACTTC.